Listed below are T cell receptor beta chains from one sample, sequenced in a study of OX40 agonist ivuxolimab in advanced cancers. Sequencing was performed with immunoSEQ multiplex PCR; in TCRdb, only in-frame clones are kept and a portion is missing. The sample holds under 40,000 clones; approximately 90% are singletons and the top ten take roughly 30%. The starting material was CD4+ or CD8+ T cells sorted from blood, obtained in a trial of the OX40 agonist ivuxolimab. These receptors originate from an adult with an advanced solid tumor such as melanoma, head and neck, liver or kidney cancer. Both conserved end residues are part of each CDR3. Each record gives: V gene, CDR3 protein.

TRBV11-2	CASSLSGGRPLEAFF
TRBV28	CASSFRRERSPLHF
TRBV9	CASSVGTSQTQYF
TRBV7-9	CASSSDRINGYTF
TRBV18	CASSPMTGQTYNEQFF
TRBV6-5	CASSYSGQSYGYTF
TRBV4-1	CASSWDEGARQETQYF
TRBV11-2	CASSPGTRLFSYEQYF
TRBV2	CASIIPGGDGSYEQYF
TRBV15	CATSREGAAEAFF
TRBV4-1	CASSGQLYSNQPQHF
TRBV27	CASSLLGGRAFF
TRBV11-2	CASRGRETQYF
TRBV4-2	CASSQSSGNYEQYF
TRBV11-3	CASSSRDREVETQYF
TRBV5-4	CASSFAGQGYSPLHF
TRBV6-5	CASSYSGGGYEQYF